This T cell receptor beta chain was documented in a study of long-term antiretroviral therapy in people with HIV (dated by TCRdb to between 2021 and 2024). In terms of the full investigation: Collection of the earliest samples took place about a decade ahead of the 2015 WHO recommendation for immediate ART, at a time when ART was typically delayed until CD4 counts fell. No cross-contamination during QIAcube processing was seen in test extractions of a monoclonal T-cell line run alongside roughly 30 polyclonal samples. Of the roughly 30 participants with HIV, approximately 11 were female. This retrospective serial study examined whether starting ART and sustained HIV suppression were associated with changes in the composition and diversity of the TRB repertoire in peripheral blood. A total of 150 to 200 cryopreserved PBMC samples were contributed to the cohort by 30 adults with confirmed HIV infection, with samples collected serially over a mean of approximately six years (range 1-12).

The immunoSEQ hsTCRB v3.0 assay was used at survey level resolution to sequence the TRB variable region. The targeted TRB sequencing depth was about 35,000-55,000 T-cell genomes per sample. Pooled TRB libraries were sequenced on an Illumina MiSeq with a v3 150-cycle kit. On the study's bioinformatics: Repertoire analysis was performed in R inside a reproducible Nextflow workflow that covered QC, data transformation and analysis. LymphoSeq2, an R package for exploring AIRR-Seq data, was used to implement the custom analyses. After excluding a few samples that yielded fewer than 5000 total TRB sequences, some 180 HIV repertoires remained for analysis. Among the roughly 200 retained HIV repertoires, 55 to 65 were collected before ART initiation and around 130 were collected after ART initiation. Repertoires were downsampled to 5000 TRB nucleotide sequences, and summary statistics were averaged over 100 downsampling iterations. The analysis kept only TRB sequences whose CDR3 regions were at least seven amino acids long. A Shannon entropy-derived clonality score and the Gini coefficient were used to measure diversity. In the repertoire networks, any two of the top 5000 CDR3 amino acid sequences were linked whenever the two sequences differed by an edit distance of one. For TRB CDR3 amino acid sequences, antigen specificity groups and MHC restriction were predicted with GLIPH2. CDR3 amino acid sequences were matched against VDJdb and McPAS-TCR to flag known CMV, EBV, HIV or tissue antigen associations. Pre-ART, post-ART and control groups were compared with Wilcoxon signed-rank tests and Holm-Bonferroni correction. TCRdb obtained this table from immuneACCESS and retained in-frame rearrangements with V and J assigned. These tables miss some clones; where compared with another copy, unresolved V genes account for less than half of the shortfall, and the remainder is unexplained. V, J and clone size are those of that table, while D and trimming were read from the DNA. The sample table contains roughly 20,000 clones; only one count was recorded for about 85% of them. The ten most abundant clones make up about 4% of the sample.

Cut back by 6 bases and 0 bases, the V and J ends lie 11 bases apart. Including the terminal cysteine and phenylalanine, the CDR3 comprises 14 residues. Of all the DNA, just the CDR3 is kept, 42 bases in frame from base 1. Looking up the germline V gene (reference sequence) yields CDR1 SEHNR and CDR2 FQNEAQ. As regards this clone: The antigen it binds to is not known. No base quality information exists; no much larger clone differs at one position.

Participants were included only if at least one PBMC sample before ART initiation and at least two post-ART samples were available. Every participant with HIV received treatment in the United States of America. Cryopreserved samples of about 0.95-10 million PBMC were thawed and washed before DNA extraction. At the time of the earliest PBMC sample, participants with HIV were aged between roughly 20 and 54 years. Each participant contributed PBMC samples from 1-4 timepoints before ART initiation and 2-8 timepoints after ART initiation, with a median of 7 samples. For every participant, serial HIV viral load, CD4+ T-cell count, ART history and demographic data were obtained. Genomic DNA was extracted from unsorted PBMC with a Qiagen kit on a QIAcube, with processing performed in batches of 12 samples. Broad study findings and their caveats: Because PBMC availability was limited, only the TCR beta chain was sequenced, with no alpha chain pairing. Inferences about post-ART repertoire changes were limited because no data were available on ART adherence, viral resistance or therapy changes. At every time point, the repertoire was dominated by expanded TRB clones first identified before ART initiation, although this dominance fluctuated and, in many PLHIV, declined after ART. CDR3 length ranges in HIV repertoires were narrower than in controls, and network structure suggested an antigen-experienced repertoire with only a slight naive shift after ART. Because pre-ART samples had limited cell numbers, unsorted PBMC were profiled rather than sorted CD4+ and CD8+ T cells. Starting ART was linked to a significant rise in TRB diversity, yet even with long-term ART the diversity remained significantly lower than in transplant donor controls. The samples span the years 2004 to 2017, and the ART regimens used may be less effective than current regimens.

The TCR was taken from a man aged 18 to 30 with HIV. The specimen comprised unsorted PBMCs, sampled approximately 4 years after starting antiretroviral therapy. The V and J genes are TRBV7-9 and TRBJ1-2; there is no confident call for the D gene. The DNA sequence is as follows: TGTGCCAGCAGTCGGCCGGGATCTAACTATGGCTACACCTTC. This yields the protein CASSRPGSNYGYTF.